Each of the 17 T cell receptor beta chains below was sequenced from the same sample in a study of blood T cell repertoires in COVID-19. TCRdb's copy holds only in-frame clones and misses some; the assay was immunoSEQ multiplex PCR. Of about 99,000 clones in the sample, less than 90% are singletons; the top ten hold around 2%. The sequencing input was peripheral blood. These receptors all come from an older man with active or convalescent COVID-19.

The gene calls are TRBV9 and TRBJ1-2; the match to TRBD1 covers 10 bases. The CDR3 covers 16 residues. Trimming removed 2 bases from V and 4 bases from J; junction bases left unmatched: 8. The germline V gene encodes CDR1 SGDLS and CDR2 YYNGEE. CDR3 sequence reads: CASSVAGTGAPYGYTF. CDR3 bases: TGTGCCAGCAGCGTCGCGGGGACAGGGGCCCCCTATGGCTACACCTTC.

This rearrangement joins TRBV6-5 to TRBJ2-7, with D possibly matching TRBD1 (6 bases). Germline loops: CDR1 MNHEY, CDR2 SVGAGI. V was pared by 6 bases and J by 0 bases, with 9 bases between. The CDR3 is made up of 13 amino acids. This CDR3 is CASRRQVSYEQYF. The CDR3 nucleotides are TGTGCCAGCAGACGACAGGTCTCCTACGAGCAGTACTTC.

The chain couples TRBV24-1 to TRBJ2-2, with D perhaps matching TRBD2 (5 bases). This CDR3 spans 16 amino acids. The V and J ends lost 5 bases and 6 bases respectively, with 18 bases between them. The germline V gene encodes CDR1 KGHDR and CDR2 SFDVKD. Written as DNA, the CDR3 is TGTGCCACCAGTGCCCCGGTGGGCCTGCGGGCCGGGGAGCTGTTTTTT. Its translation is CATSAPVGLRAGELFF.

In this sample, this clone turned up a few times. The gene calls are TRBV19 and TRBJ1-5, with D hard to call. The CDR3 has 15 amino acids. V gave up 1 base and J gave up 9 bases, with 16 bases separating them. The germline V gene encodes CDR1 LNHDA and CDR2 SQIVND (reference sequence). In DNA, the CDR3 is TGTGCCAGTAGTATAGGGGCCCTGGTGAGCCCGCCCCAGCATTTT. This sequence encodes CASSIGALVSPPQHF.

CDR3 region: CASSLSGGSYNEQFF. Here the CDR3 DNA reads TGTGCCAGCAGCTTATCGGGGGGCTCCTACAATGAGCAGTTCTTC. The chain employs TRBV11-2 and TRBJ2-1; 7 bases line up with TRBD2. The CDR3 consists of 15 residues. With 2 bases clipped from V and 0 bases from J, the junction kept 1 base outside the gene matches. Germline assignment: CDR1 SGHAT and CDR2 FQNNGV.

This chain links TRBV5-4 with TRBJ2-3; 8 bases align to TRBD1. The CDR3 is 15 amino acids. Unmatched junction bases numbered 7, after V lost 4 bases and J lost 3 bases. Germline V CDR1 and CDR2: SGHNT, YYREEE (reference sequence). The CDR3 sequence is CASSGQGAGTDTQYF. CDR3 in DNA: TGTGCCAGCAGCGGCCAGGGGGCCGGGACAGATACGCAGTATTTT. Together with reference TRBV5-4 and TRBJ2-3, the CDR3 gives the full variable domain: ETGVTQSPTHLIKTRGQQVTLRCSSQSGHNTVSWYQQALGQGPQFIFQYYREEENGRGNFPPRFSGLQFPNYSSELNVNALELDDSALYLCASSGQGAGTDTQYFGPGTRLTVL.

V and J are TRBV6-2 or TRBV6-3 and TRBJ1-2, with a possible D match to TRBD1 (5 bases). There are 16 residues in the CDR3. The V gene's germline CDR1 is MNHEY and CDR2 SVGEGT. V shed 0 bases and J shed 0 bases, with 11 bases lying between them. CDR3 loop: CASSYSSGVTNYGYTF. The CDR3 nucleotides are TGTGCCAGCAGTTACTCGTCGGGGGTAACTAACTATGGCTACACCTTC.

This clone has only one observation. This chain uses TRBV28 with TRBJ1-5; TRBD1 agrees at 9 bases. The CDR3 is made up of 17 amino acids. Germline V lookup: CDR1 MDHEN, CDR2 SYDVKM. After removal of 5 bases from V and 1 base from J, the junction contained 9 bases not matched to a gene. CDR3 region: CASSPNRGQRSNQPQHF. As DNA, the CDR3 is TGTGCCAGCAGTCCTAACAGGGGGCAAAGGAGCAATCAGCCCCAGCATTTT.

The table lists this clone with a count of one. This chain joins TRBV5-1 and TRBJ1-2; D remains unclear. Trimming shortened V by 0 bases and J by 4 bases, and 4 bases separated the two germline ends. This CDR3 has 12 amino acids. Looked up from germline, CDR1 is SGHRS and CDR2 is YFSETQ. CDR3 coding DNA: TGCGCCAGCAGCTTGGGACTCTATGGCTACACCTTC. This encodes CASSLGLYGYTF.

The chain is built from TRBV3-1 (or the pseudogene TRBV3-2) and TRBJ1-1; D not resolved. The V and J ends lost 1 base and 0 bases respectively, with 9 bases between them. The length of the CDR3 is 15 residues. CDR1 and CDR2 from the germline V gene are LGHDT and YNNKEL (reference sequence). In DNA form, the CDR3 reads TGTGCCAGCAGCCAAGCCGGGAACATGAACACTGAAGCTTTCTTT. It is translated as CASSQAGNMNTEAFF.

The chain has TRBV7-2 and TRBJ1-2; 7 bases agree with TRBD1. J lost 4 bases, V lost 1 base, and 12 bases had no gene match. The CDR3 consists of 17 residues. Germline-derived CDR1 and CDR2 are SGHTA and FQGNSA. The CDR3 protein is CASSLGLGRGSLYGYTF. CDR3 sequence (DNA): TGTGCCAGCAGCTTAGGGTTGGGCAGGGGGTCCCTCTATGGCTACACCTTC. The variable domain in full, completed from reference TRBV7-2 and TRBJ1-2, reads GAGVSQSPSNKVTEKGKDVELRCDPISGHTALYWYRQSLGQGLEFLIYFQGNSAPDKSGLPSDRFSAERTGGSVSTLTIQRTQQEDSAVYLCASSLGLGRGSLYGYTFGSGTRLTVV.

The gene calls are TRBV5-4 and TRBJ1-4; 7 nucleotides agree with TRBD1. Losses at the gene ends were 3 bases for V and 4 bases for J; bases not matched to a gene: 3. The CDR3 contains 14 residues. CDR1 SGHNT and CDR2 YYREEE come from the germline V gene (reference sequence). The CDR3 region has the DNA TGTGCCAGCAGCTCCGGGACAGTTAATGAAAAACTGTTTTTT. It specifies CASSSGTVNEKLFF.

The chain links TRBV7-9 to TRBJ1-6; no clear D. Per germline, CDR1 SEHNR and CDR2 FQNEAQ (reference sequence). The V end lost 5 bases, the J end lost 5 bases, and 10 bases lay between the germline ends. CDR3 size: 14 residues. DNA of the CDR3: TGTGCCAGCAGCCGGACGGGAGATAATTCACCCCTCCACTTT. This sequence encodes CASSRTGDNSPLHF.

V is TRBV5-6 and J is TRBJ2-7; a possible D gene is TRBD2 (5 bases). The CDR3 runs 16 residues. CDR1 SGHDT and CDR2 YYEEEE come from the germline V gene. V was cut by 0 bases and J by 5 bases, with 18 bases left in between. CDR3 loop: CASSLGTETSPHEQYF. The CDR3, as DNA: TGTGCCAGCAGCTTGGGCACGGAAACTAGTCCCCACGAGCAGTACTTC.

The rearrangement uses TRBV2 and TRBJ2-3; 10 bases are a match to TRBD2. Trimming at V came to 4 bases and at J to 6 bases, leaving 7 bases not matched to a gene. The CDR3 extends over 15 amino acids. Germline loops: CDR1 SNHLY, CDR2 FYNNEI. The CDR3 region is CASSVLAGGGDTQYF. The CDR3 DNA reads TGTGCCAGCAGTGTTTTAGCGGGGGGAGGGGATACGCAGTATTTT.

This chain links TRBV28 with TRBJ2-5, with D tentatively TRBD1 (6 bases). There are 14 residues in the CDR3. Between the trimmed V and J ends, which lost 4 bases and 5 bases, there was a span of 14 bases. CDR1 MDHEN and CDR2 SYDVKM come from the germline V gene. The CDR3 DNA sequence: TGTGCCAGCAGTTCCCAGGGGCGTAGGGAGACCCAGTACTTC. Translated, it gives CASSSQGRRETQYF. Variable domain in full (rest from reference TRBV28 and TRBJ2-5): DVKVTQSSRYLVKRTGEKVFLECVQDMDHENMFWYRQDPGLGLRLIYFSYDVKMKEKGDIPEGYSVSREKKERFSLILESASTNQTSMYLCASSSQGRRETQYFGPGTRLLVL.

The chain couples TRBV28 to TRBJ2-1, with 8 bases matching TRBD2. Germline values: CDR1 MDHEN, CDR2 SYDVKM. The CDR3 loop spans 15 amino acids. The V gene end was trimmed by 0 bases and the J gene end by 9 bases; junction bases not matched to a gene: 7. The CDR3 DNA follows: TGTGCCAGCAGTTTATGGGCGGGGGGTCAGGGTGAGCAGTTCTTC. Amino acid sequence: CASSLWAGGQGEQFF.